This TCR beta chain was sequenced in a study of blood T cell repertoires in COVID-19. Sequencing was performed with immunoSEQ multiplex PCR; in TCRdb, only in-frame clones are kept and a portion is missing. This sample has about 140,000 clones, with 84% found just once. CDR1 is MNHEY, CDR2 SVGAGI, per germline. Trimming stripped 6 bases from V and 0 bases from J, with 12 bases between. CDR3 size: 15 residues. The sequenced sample consisted of PBMCs or T cells enriched from blood (not recorded which). This TCR came from a man in his forties with acute COVID-19. V is TRBV6-5 and J is TRBJ1-5; D may be TRBD1 (5 bases). The CDR3 loop is CASRRGANSNQPQHF. The CDR3 region has the DNA TGTGCCAGCAGGCGCGGGGCTAATAGCAATCAGCCCCAGCATTTT.